This T cell receptor beta chain was recovered during a study of blood T cell repertoires in COVID-19. Looking at the study overall: COVID-19 samples from acute and convalescent phases originated in the United States, Italy and Spain.

The CDR3 runs 16 residues. Germline-derived CDR1 and CDR2 are LGHDT and YNNKEL (reference sequence). V shed 0 bases and J shed 5 bases, with 15 bases lying between them. Sequenced by immunoSEQ multiplex PCR; TCRdb stores in-frame clones only, minus some. Altogether tens of thousands of clones are present, 85% being singletons, with the ten largest covering under 6%. The count of this clone is one. The clonotype comes from an elderly man with acute or convalescent COVID-19. Sequencing was performed on peripheral blood. V and J are TRBV3-1 (or the pseudogene TRBV3-2) and TRBJ2-3, with a tentative D call TRBD2 (6 bases). The DNA for the CDR3 is TGTGCCAGCAGCCAAGAGATGGATAGGGGACTAGATACGCAGTATTTT. It translates to CASSQEMDRGLDTQYF.